This T cell receptor beta chain was sequenced in a study of identical twins. This clonotype was seen a handful of times. TCRdb redid the calling of the 5' RACE reads with MiXCR, one entry per CDR3 protein. The table shows around 470,000 distinct CDR3 sequences, with 12% to 15% occurring only once. Trimming at V came to 4 bases and at J to 4 bases, leaving 7 bases not matched to a gene. The V gene's germline CDR1 is SQVTM and CDR2 ANQGSEA. CDR3 length: 15 residues. This sample also belongs to another study, concerning yellow fever vaccine responses in identical twins.

This TCR was recovered from a woman aged 18-30 years in good health. Sequences were obtained from CD4+ T cells sorted from blood. V gene TRBV29-1 combines with J gene TRBJ2-2; 9 bases are a match to TRBD1. The CDR3: CSVAQGAGATGELFF. As DNA, the CDR3 is TGCAGCGTTGCACAGGGGGCAGGAGCCACCGGGGAGCTGTTTTTT.